Listed here is a single TCR beta chain. Its antigen is still unknown. Tumor tissue was taken before any definitive surgery or chemotherapy was given. The entry originates in a study of high-grade serous ovarian cancer treatment subgroups. Background on the study: Each sample yielded on average roughly 7,000 unique TCR beta rearrangements from 12,000 to 15,000 reads.

The CDR3 is 14 amino acids. Per germline, CDR1 MGHDK and CDR2 SYGVNS. The junction had 7 bases not matched to a gene; V was cut back by 8 bases and J by 7 bases. Study-wide results and caveats: TCR relatedness rose with neoantigen level and trended with mutation load. Repertoire similarity ranged roughly 0.095 to 0.8 between tumors of one patient.

Using immunoSEQ multiplex PCR, the repertoire was profiled, and TCRdb retains in-frame clones only, with some absent. Here the sample spans about 3,100 clones, 80% being singletons. The receptor was isolated from a human donor with high-grade serous ovarian cancer. The sequencing input was tumor tissue. V usage is TRBV25-1 and J usage is TRBJ1-6, with 8 bases fitting TRBD1. The DNA of the CDR3 is TGTGCCAGCGCCCGGACAGGGACCAATTCACCCCTCCACTTT. Translated, it gives CASARTGTNSPLHF.